In its sample, the clone carrying this T cell receptor (beta chain) was seen many times. The sample's time point: technical triplicate 1. The data derive from a study of neurological immune-mediated disorders. Germline-derived CDR1 and CDR2 are MGHRA and YSYEKL. CDR3 length: 15 residues. V gave up 3 bases and J gave up 1 base, with 13 bases separating them. TCRdb reprocessed the 5' RACE reads via MiXCR and lists one record per CDR3 protein. The data contain 25,000 or so distinct CDR3 sequences, 13% of them singletons. Sequenced material: CD4+ T cells from blood. The clonotype comes from a female donor with HTLV-1-associated myelopathy (HAM/TSP). V usage is TRBV4-1 and J usage is TRBJ2-7; the D gene is possibly TRBD1 (6 bases). In nucleotides, the CDR3 is TGCGCCAGCAGCCAGGGTCAGGGGCCATCCTACGAGCAGTACTTC. Protein sequence: CASSQGQGPSYEQYF.